One and the same sample provided the 30 T cell receptor beta chains below, sequenced in a study of patients and donors after allogeneic stem cell transplantation. TCRdb reprocessed the RT-PCR reads via MiXCR and lists one record per CDR3 protein. The sample consists of about a million distinct CDR3 sequences, about a sixth of them appearing once. Sequences were obtained from blood, either unsorted or a sorted T cell fraction (not recorded which). These receptors came from a human donor who was either an allogeneic HSCT recipient or a stem cell or donor lymphocyte infusion donor (not recorded which). It is not recorded whose cells these are; they may come from a transplant donor.

This clonotype was picked up a small number of times. The chain uses TRBV20-1 and TRBJ2-7, with 11 bases fitting TRBD2. The ends lost 0 bases at V and 6 bases at J; junction bases unmatched: 7. The CDR3 length is 15 residues. The germline V gene encodes CDR1 DFQATT and CDR2 SNEGSKA (reference sequence). The CDR3 protein is CSARDPLAGAPEQYF. For the CDR3, the DNA is TGCAGTGCTAGAGACCCACTAGCGGGAGCCCCCGAGCAGTACTTC.

The chain recombines TRBV6-2 or TRBV6-3 with TRBJ2-7, with D perhaps TRBD2 (6 bases). Germline assignment: CDR1 MNHEY and CDR2 SVGEGT. The CDR3 consists of 16 residues. The V and J ends lost 0 bases and 2 bases respectively, with 14 bases between them. The CDR3 nucleotides read TGTGCCAGCAGTTACTCTAAGAGCGGGCCTACCTACGAGCAGTACTTC. It specifies CASSYSKSGPTYEQYF.

The genes are TRBV9 and TRBJ2-2; the match to TRBD2 covers 8 bases. Per germline, CDR1 SGDLS and CDR2 YYNGEE. V shed 5 bases and J 6 bases; nucleotides not matched to a gene: 9. The CDR3 spans 15 residues. The CDR3: CASRATSGGAGELFF. CDR3 nucleotides: TGTGCCAGCAGAGCTACTAGCGGCGGGGCCGGGGAGCTGTTTTTT.

This clonotype was detected only a few times. The genes are TRBV19 and TRBJ1-1; D possibly corresponds to TRBD1 (6 bases). This CDR3 is built from 17 residues. Germline lookup yields CDR1 LNHDA and CDR2 SQIVND (reference sequence). Deletions cut 3 bases from V and 4 bases from J, with 21 bases between. CDR3 bases: TGTGCCAGTAGTATGGGGGTGGGCAGGGGTAGGAGCACTGAAGCTTTCTTT. Translating gives CASSMGVGRGRSTEAFF. Variable domain in full (rest from reference TRBV19 and TRBJ1-1): DGGITQSPKYLFRKEGQNVTLSCEQNLNHDAMYWYRQDPGQGLRLIYYSQIVNDFQKGDIAEGYSVSREKKESFPLTVTSAQKNPTAFYLCASSMGVGRGRSTEAFFGQGTRLTVV.

This clonotype was detected a few times. V gene TRBV12-3 or TRBV12-4 combines with J gene TRBJ2-3; 9 bases line up with TRBD1. V lost 3 bases to trimming and J lost 1 base; unmatched junction nucleotides: 5. CDR3 length: 16 residues. The CDR3 loop is CASSFHRDRGTDTQYF. CDR3 nucleotides: TGTGCCAGCAGTTTTCATCGGGACAGGGGCACAGATACGCAGTATTTT.

This clonotype was seen more than once but under ten times. The chain carries TRBV10-3 and TRBJ2-5; TRBD2 agrees at 8 bases. From germline, CDR1 is ENHRY and CDR2 SYGVKD. Trimming at V came to 8 bases and at J to 5 bases, leaving 13 bases not matched to a gene. CDR3 size: 15 residues. The CDR3 DNA reads TGTGCCATCTCAAAAGGGGATAGCGGGACGGAGACCCAGTACTTC. Its translation is CAISKGDSGTETQYF.

The chain employs TRBV15 and TRBJ2-2, with D maybe TRBD2 (6 bases). The CDR3 consists of 19 residues. CDR1 and CDR2 (germline): LNHNV, YYDKDF (reference sequence). Trimming left V 0 bases short and J 0 bases short, with 17 bases between. The CDR3 bases are TGTGCCACCAGCAGAGATTATCGGGAGTTCCTACCGAACACCGGGGAGCTGTTTTTT. It codes for CATSRDYREFLPNTGELFF.

This clonotype was found a few times. As DNA, the CDR3 is TGTGCCAGCAGCTTAGGGAGGGGGGCGCGAGTTGCAGATACGCAGTATTTT. Amino acids: CASSLGRGARVADTQYF. The gene calls are TRBV7-2 and TRBJ2-3; D may be TRBD1 or TRBD2 (6 bases each). This CDR3 is 17 amino acids long. Germline assignment: CDR1 SGHTA and CDR2 FQGNSA. The V and J ends lost 1 base and 4 bases respectively, with 18 bases between them.

In this sample, this clonotype turned up a few times. The chain links TRBV29-1 to TRBJ1-2; perhaps TRBD1 as D (5 bases). V lost 4 bases and J lost 4, with 19 bases in between. The CDR3 is made up of 15 amino acids. Germline CDR1 reads SQVTM; CDR2 reads ANQGSEA. Here the CDR3 reads CSVAGPKWVFYGYTF. Here the CDR3 DNA reads TGCAGCGTTGCGGGACCGAAATGGGTTTTCTATGGCTACACCTTC. Based on the CDR3 plus reference TRBV29-1 and TRBJ1-2, the full variable domain is SAVISQKPSRDICQRGTSLTIQCQVDSQVTMMFWYRQQPGQSLTLIATANQGSEATYESGFVIDKFPISRPNLTFSTLTVSNMSPEDSSIYLCSVAGPKWVFYGYTFGSGTRLTVV.

This chain uses TRBV5-1 with TRBJ2-7, with D uncertain. The CDR3 loop spans 14 amino acids. Trimming left V 0 bases short and J 2 bases short, with 9 bases between. Germline V gene data show CDR1 as SGHRS and CDR2 as YFSETQ. The CDR3: CASSLEVVPYEQYF. CDR3 nucleotide sequence: TGCGCCAGCAGCTTGGAGGTTGTTCCCTACGAGCAGTACTTC.

The rearrangement uses TRBV4-1 and TRBJ2-7; D may be TRBD2 (7 bases). This CDR3 contains 15 residues. The V gene lost 2 bases and the J gene lost 7 bases, with 18 bases spanning the gap. CDR1 and CDR2 (germline): MGHRA, YSYEKL. The CDR3 DNA reads TGCGCCAGCAGCCAATCCGGGGGGCAGGTAAAAGAGCAGTACTTC. Translating gives CASSQSGGQVKEQYF.

The chain joins TRBV6-5 to TRBJ1-5, with D possibly matching TRBD1 (5 bases). CDR1 is MNHEY and CDR2 is SVGAGI in the germline V gene. V lost 9 bases and J lost 0, with 6 bases in between. This CDR3 spans 12 amino acids. CDR3 DNA: TGTGCCAGGGACAATAGCAATCAGCCCCAGCATTTT. Its protein is CARDNSNQPQHF.

The V call is TRBV6-1, the J call TRBJ2-2; D is unresolved. Deletions cut 6 bases from V and 0 bases from J, with 14 bases between. The CDR3 totals 16 residues. Germline V CDR1 and CDR2: MNHNS, SASEGT. CDR3 nucleotides: TGTGCCAGCAGACAGAGACGGCCCTCGAACACCGGGGAGCTGTTTTTT. Translated: CASRQRRPSNTGELFF.

The chain recombines TRBV25-1 with TRBJ2-3; no reliable D call. Trimming pared 6 bases from V and 6 bases from J, leaving 10 bases between. This CDR3 contains 12 residues. Germline CDR1 is MGHDK and CDR2 is SYGVNS. The DNA of the CDR3 is TGTGCCAGCAGCAGATACGAGGATACGCAGTATTTT. Translation: CASSRYEDTQYF.

The chain joins TRBV10-3 to TRBJ2-1; 13 positions match TRBD2. This CDR3 is built from 16 residues. J was trimmed by 6 bases and V by 4 bases; bases with no gene match: 6. The V gene's germline CDR1 is ENHRY and CDR2 SYGVKD. CDR3 amino acids: CAISGGLAGPINEQFF. DNA for the CDR3: TGTGCCATCAGTGGGGGACTAGCGGGACCGATCAATGAGCAGTTCTTC.

The chain is built from TRBV15 and TRBJ1-4; D is unclear. This CDR3 has 13 amino acids. Germline CDR1 is LNHNV and CDR2 is YYDKDF (reference sequence). The V and J ends lost 0 bases and 8 bases respectively, with 7 bases between them. This CDR3 is CATSRDEQEKLFF. CDR3 coding DNA: TGTGCCACCAGCAGAGATGAACAGGAAAAACTGTTTTTT.

This chain uses TRBV14 with TRBJ2-7; a weak D match, TRBD2 (5 bases). The CDR3 runs to 13 residues. Between the trimmed V and J ends, which lost 0 bases and 11 bases, there was a span of 14 bases. Germline V gene sequence: CDR1 SGHDN, CDR2 FVKESK. CDR3 sequence reads: CASSQDMRAEKYF. The CDR3 bases are TGTGCCAGCAGCCAAGACATGAGGGCAGAAAAGTACTTC.

This clonotype was counted a few times. The chain couples TRBV20-1 to TRBJ2-1; TRBD2 agrees at 8 bases. The CDR3 has 17 amino acids. V was clipped by 1 base and J by 3 bases; unmatched bases: 11. Germline V lookup: CDR1 DFQATT, CDR2 SNEGSKA (reference sequence). Here the CDR3 reads CSARALVLAGIYNEQFF. The CDR3 DNA reads as TGCAGTGCTAGAGCCTTGGTGTTAGCGGGAATCTACAATGAGCAGTTCTTC.

As concerns this clonotype: Just one base apart from a much larger clone, this may be a read error. This chain connects TRBV12-3 or TRBV12-4 to TRBJ2-1, with a possible D match to TRBD2 (6 bases). Trimming pared 8 bases from V and 8 bases from J, leaving 25 bases between. CDR3 length: 16 residues. CDR3 sequence reads: CASCRTLGLAVHEQFF. In nucleotides, the CDR3 is TGTGCCAGCTGCCGAACACTGGGACTGGCCGTCCATGAGCAGTTCTTC.

This clonotype was found a few times. The genes are TRBV18 and TRBJ1-6; D not certain. V dropped 5 bases and J dropped 9 bases, with 14 bases sitting between them. Germline V gives CDR1 KGHSH, CDR2 LQKENI. This CDR3 comprises 14 residues. CDR3 residues: CASSSDKPSSPLHF. The CDR3 nucleotides are TGTGCCAGCTCATCCGACAAGCCTTCTTCACCCCTCCACTTT.

This clonotype occurred a few times. This rearrangement joins TRBV3-1 to TRBJ2-3; 8 positions agree with TRBD1. This CDR3 spans 15 amino acids. The germline V gene has CDR1 LGHDT and CDR2 YNNKEL (reference sequence). The V segment lost 6 bases and the J segment 2 bases; nucleotides outside the gene matches: 7. CDR3 DNA sequence: TGTGCCAGCAGTTCCAGGGGGCGCAACACAGATACGCAGTATTTT. As protein: CASSSRGRNTDTQYF.

The chain recombines TRBV24-1 with TRBJ2-2, with a tentative D call TRBD1 (5 bases). The CDR3 loop spans 17 amino acids. Germline values: CDR1 KGHDR, CDR2 SFDVKD. V lost 4 bases to trimming and J lost 5 bases, with 19 bases between them. The CDR3 region has the DNA TGTGCCACCAGTGACGTGGGTCCAGGGAAGTTAACCGGGGAGCTGTTTTTT. Amino acid sequence: CATSDVGPGKLTGELFF.

In its sample, this clonotype was seen a few times. This sequence joins TRBV19 and TRBJ1-4; TRBD1 agrees at 10 bases. Looked up from germline, CDR1 is LNHDA and CDR2 is SQIVND (reference sequence). V lost 4 bases to trimming and J lost 8 bases; unmatched junction nucleotides: 4. The CDR3 is 14 residues long. The CDR3 DNA is TGTGCCAGTAGTACCGGGACAGGGGTCGAAAAACTGTTTTTT. Protein sequence: CASSTGTGVEKLFF.

This chain links TRBV5-1 with TRBJ2-7; D is ambiguous. The CDR3 length is 17 residues. Looked up from germline, CDR1 is SGHRS and CDR2 is YFSETQ. V was shortened by 5 bases and J by 0 bases, with 21 bases between the two germline ends. The CDR3, as DNA: TGCGCCAGCAGTCCAACTCTAGGGCAGGTCAGCTCCTACGAGCAGTACTTC. Amino acid sequence: CASSPTLGQVSSYEQYF.

This clonotype was seen just once. The chain joins TRBV6-1 to TRBJ1-1, with a tentative D call TRBD1 (6 bases). The germline gives CDR1 MNHNS, CDR2 SASEGT. V was pared by 4 bases and J by 8 bases, with 17 bases between. The CDR3 consists of 14 residues. CDR3 in amino acids: CASSADLYGTEAFF. CDR3 nucleotides: TGTGCCAGCAGTGCCGATCTATACGGGACAGAAGCTTTCTTT.

The V gene is TRBV6-2 or TRBV6-3, the J gene TRBJ2-1, with 9 bases that match TRBD2. V was clipped by 4 bases and J by 1 base; unmatched bases: 8. The CDR3 runs to 17 residues. The germline V gene encodes CDR1 MNHEY and CDR2 SVGEGT. CDR3 coding DNA: TGTGCCAGCAGTTCCGCGCGGGGGGGCCGGTCCTACAATGAGCAGTTCTTC. Translated: CASSSARGGRSYNEQFF.

The V call is TRBV11-1, the J call TRBJ2-1; 14 positions agree with TRBD2. CDR3 length equals 18 residues. V was pared by 6 bases and J by 8 bases, with 15 bases of the junction left unmatched. The germline gives CDR1 SGHAT, CDR2 FQDESV (reference sequence). The CDR3 DNA reads as TGTGCCAGCAGTTTTGCCCGGACTAGCGGGAGGATAAGGGATGAGCAGTTCTTC. The encoded protein is CASSFARTSGRIRDEQFF.

This chain connects TRBV11-2 to TRBJ1-3; no clear D gene. This CDR3 has 15 residues. Trimming shortened V by 4 bases and J by 0 bases, and 10 bases separated the two germline ends. From germline, CDR1 is SGHAT and CDR2 FQNNGV. The CDR3 DNA is TGTGCCAGCAGCTCCCGAGACAACTCTGGAAACACCATATATTTT. It is translated as CASSSRDNSGNTIYF.

This clonotype was seen a handful of times. This rearrangement joins TRBV12-3 or TRBV12-4 to TRBJ2-5; TRBD2 agrees at 8 bases. Losses at the gene ends were 3 bases for V and 4 bases for J; bases not matched to a gene: 4. The CDR3 loop spans 14 amino acids. CDR3 nucleotide sequence: TGTGCCAGCAGTTTTAGCGGGACAACAGAGACCCAGTACTTC. It is translated as CASSFSGTTETQYF.

This clonotype has a handful of counts. V gene TRBV6-1 combines with J gene TRBJ2-1; perhaps TRBD2 as D (5 bases). The CDR3 covers 15 residues. The germline V and J ends were trimmed by 7 bases and 5 bases, with 18 bases remaining between them. Germline loops: CDR1 MNHNS, CDR2 SASEGT. The CDR3 DNA is TGTGCCAGCAAACGGGCGAGCGGTATCCACAATGAGCAGTTCTTC. Translated: CASKRASGIHNEQFF.